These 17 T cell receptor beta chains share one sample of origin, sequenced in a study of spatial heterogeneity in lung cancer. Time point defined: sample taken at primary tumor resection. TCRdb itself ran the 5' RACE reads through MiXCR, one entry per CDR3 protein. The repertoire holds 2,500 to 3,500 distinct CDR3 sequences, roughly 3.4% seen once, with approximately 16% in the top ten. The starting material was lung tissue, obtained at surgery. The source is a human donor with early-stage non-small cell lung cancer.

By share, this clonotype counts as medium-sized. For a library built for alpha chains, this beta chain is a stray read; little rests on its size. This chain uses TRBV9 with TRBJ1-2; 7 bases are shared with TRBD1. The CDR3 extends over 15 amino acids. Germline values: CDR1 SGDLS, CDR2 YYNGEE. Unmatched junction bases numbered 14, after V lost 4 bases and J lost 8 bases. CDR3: CASSPRTGHLSGYTF. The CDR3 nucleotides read TGTGCCAGCAGCCCGCGGACAGGCCATTTGAGCGGCTACACCTTC.

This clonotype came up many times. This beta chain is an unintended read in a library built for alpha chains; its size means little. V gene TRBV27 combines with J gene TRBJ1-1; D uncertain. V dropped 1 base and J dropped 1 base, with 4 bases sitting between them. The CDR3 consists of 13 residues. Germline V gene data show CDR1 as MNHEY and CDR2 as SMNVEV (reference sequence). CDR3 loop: CASSLYRNTEAFF. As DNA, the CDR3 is TGTGCCAGCAGTTTATACAGGAACACTGAAGCTTTCTTT.

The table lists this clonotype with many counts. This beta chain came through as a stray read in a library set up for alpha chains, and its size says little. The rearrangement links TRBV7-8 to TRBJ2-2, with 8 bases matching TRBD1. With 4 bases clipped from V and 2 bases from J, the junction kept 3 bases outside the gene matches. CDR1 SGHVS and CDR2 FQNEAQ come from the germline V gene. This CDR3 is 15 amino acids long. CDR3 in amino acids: CASSSGQGNTGELFF. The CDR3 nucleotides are TGTGCCAGCAGCTCTGGACAGGGCAACACCGGGGAGCTGTTTTTT. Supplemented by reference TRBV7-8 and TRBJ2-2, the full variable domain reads GAGVSQSPRYKVAKRGQDVALRCDPISGHVSLFWYQQALGQGPEFLTYFQNEAQLDKSGLPSDRFFAERPEGSVSTLKIQRTQQEDSAVYLCASSSGQGNTGELFFGEGSRLTVL.

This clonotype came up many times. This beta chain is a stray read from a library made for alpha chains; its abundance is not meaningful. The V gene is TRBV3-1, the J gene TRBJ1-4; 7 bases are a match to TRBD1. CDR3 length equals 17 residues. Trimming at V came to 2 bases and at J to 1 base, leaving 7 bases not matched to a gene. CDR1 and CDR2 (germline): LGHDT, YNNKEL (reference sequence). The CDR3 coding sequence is TGTGCCAGCAGCCAATCCCAAGACAGGGTAACTAATGAAAAACTGTTTTTT. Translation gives CASSQSQDRVTNEKLFF.

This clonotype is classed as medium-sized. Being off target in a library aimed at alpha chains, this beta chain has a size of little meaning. The chain's CDR3 is CATSDPLSEQFF. CDR3 sequence (DNA): TGTGCCACCAGTGACCCACTCAGTGAGCAGTTCTTC. The V gene is TRBV24-1, the J gene TRBJ2-1; D is ambiguous. The V gene's germline CDR1 is KGHDR and CDR2 SFDVKD. CDR3 size: 12 residues. V gave up 4 bases and J gave up 9 bases, with 9 bases separating them.

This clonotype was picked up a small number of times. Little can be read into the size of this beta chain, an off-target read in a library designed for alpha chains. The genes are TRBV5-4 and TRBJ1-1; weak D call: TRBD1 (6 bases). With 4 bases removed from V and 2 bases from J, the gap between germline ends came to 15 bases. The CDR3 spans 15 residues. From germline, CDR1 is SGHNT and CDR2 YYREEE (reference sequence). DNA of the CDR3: TGTGCCAGCAGCGCCATGAGGGGGAGAAACACTGAAGCTTTCTTT. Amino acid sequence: CASSAMRGRNTEAFF.

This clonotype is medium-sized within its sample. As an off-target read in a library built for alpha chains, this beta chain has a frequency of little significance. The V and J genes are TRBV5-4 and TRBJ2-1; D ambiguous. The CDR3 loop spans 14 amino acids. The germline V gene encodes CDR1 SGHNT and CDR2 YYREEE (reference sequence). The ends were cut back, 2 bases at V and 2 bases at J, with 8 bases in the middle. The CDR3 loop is CASSFLGPYNEQFF. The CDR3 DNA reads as TGTGCCAGCAGCTTCCTGGGCCCCTACAATGAGCAGTTCTTC. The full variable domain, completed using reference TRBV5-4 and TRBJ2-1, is ETGVTQSPTHLIKTRGQQVTLRCSSQSGHNTVSWYQQALGQGPQFIFQYYREEENGRGNFPPRFSGLQFPNYSSELNVNALELDDSALYLCASSFLGPYNEQFFGPGTRLTVL.

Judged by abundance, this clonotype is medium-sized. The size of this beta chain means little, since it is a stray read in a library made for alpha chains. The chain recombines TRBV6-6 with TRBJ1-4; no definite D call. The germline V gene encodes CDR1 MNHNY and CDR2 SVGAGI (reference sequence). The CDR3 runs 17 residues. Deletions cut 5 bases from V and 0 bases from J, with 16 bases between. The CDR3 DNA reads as TGTGCCAGCAGTCCCTTAGCGGTTCGGGCAACTAATGAAAAACTGTTTTTT. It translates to CASSPLAVRATNEKLFF.

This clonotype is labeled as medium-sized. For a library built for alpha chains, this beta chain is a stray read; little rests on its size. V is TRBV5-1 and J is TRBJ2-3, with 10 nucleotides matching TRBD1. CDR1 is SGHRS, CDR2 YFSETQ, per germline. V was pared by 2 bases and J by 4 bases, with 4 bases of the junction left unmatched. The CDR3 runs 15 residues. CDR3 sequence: CASSLRQGAADTQYF. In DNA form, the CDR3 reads TGCGCCAGCAGCTTAAGACAGGGGGCCGCAGATACGCAGTATTTT.

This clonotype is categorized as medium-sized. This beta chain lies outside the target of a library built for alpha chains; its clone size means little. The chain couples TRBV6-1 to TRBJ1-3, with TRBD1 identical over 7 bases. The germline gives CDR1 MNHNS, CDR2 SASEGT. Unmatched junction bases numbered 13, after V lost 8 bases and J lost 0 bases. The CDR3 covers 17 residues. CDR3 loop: CASRFSGQRSSGNTIYF. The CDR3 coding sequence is TGTGCCAGCCGTTTCTCGGGACAGCGAAGCTCTGGAAACACCATATATTTT.

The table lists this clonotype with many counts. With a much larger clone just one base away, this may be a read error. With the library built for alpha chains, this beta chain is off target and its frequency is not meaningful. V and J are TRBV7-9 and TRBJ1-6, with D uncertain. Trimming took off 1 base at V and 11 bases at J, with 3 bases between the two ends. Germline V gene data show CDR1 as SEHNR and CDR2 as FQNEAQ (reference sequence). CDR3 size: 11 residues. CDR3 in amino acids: CASSLGAPLHF. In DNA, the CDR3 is TGTGCCAGCAGCTTAGGGGCACCCCTCCACTTT.

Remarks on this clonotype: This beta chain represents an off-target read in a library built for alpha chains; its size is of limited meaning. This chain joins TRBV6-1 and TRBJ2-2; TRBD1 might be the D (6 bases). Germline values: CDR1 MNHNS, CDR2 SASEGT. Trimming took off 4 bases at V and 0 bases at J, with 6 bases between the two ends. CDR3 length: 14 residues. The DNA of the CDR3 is TGTGCCAGCAGTGGACAGGCGAACACCGGGGAGCTGTTTTTT. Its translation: CASSGQANTGELFF.

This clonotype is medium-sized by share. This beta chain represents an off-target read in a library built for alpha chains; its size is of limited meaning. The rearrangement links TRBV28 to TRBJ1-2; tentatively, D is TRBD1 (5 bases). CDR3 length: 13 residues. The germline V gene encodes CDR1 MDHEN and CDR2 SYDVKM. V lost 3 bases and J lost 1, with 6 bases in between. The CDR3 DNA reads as TGTGCCAGCAGTTTCAGGGTTAACTATGGCTACACCTTC. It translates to CASSFRVNYGYTF.

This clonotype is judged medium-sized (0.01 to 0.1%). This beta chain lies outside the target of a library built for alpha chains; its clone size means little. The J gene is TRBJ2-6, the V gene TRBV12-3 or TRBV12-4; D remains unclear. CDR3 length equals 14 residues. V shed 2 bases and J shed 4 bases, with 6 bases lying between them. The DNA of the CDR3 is TGTGCCAGCAGTTTATTTTCCGGGGCCAACGTCCTGACTTTC. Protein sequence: CASSLFSGANVLTF.

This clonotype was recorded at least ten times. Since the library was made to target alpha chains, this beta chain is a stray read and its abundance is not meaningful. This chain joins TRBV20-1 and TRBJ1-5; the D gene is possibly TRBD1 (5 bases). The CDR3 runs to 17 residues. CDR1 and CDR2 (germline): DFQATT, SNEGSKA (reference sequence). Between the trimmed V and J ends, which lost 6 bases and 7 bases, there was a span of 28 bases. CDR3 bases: TGCAGTGCATTCCAGGGTTCCCCGGTGGCTACGTCGCAGCCCCAGCATTTT. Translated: CSAFQGSPVATSQPQHF.

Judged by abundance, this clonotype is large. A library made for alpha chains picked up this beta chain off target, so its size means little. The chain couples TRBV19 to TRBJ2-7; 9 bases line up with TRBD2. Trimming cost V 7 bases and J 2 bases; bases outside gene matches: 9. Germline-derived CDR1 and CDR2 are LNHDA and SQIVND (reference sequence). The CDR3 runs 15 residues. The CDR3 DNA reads TGTGCCAGTAACCAAGCCAGCGGGGGGACCTACGAGCAGTACTTC. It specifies CASNQASGGTYEQYF.

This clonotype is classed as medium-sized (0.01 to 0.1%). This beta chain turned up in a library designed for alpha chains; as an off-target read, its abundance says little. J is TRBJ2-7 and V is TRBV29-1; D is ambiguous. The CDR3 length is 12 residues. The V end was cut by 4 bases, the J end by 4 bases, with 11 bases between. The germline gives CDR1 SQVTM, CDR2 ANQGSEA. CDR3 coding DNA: TGCAGCGTTGGACCCGAAAGGTACGAGCAGTACTTC. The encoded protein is CSVGPERYEQYF.